These 8 T cell receptor beta chains originate from one sample sequenced in a study of CD8 T cells in Susac syndrome. Random-hexamer reverse transcription was applied to 0.5 to 1 ug RNA. TCRdb processed the immunoSEQ multiplex PCR reads anew with MiXCR; each CDR3 protein has one entry. The sample has around 130,000 distinct CDR3 sequences, around nine tenths seen once; the top ten hold under 0.25%. The specimen was CD8+ T cells from PBMCs. Receptors were obtained from a human donor with multiple sclerosis.

V and J are TRBV5-6 and TRBJ2-7, with a weak D call TRBD2 (6 bases). This CDR3 region has 13 residues. The V and J ends lost 3 bases and 7 bases respectively, with 14 bases between them. Germline CDR1 and CDR2: SGHDT and YYEEEE. The CDR3 DNA reads as TGTGCCAGCAGCTGGACTTTTGGAGGGGAGCAGTACTTC. It yields the protein CASSWTFGGEQYF.

V and J are TRBV4-2 and TRBJ2-1, with TRBD1 matching 8 bases. Germline V gene data show CDR1 as LGHNA and CDR2 as YNFKEQ. The CDR3 is 14 amino acids. V dropped 4 bases and J dropped 6; count of bases not matched to a gene: 5. Written as DNA, the CDR3 is TGTGCCAGCAGCCGGGGAACAGGGGGCAATGAGCAGTTCTTC. It codes for CASSRGTGGNEQFF.

V and J are TRBV27 and TRBJ1-1; the D gene is possibly TRBD1 (5 bases). The germline gives CDR1 MNHEY, CDR2 SMNVEV (reference sequence). V lost 6 bases, J lost 6 bases, and 17 bases lay in between. CDR3 size: 14 residues. CDR3 loop: CASRVIQGTPEAFF. DNA of the CDR3: TGTGCCAGCAGGGTAATCCAGGGCACCCCTGAAGCTTTCTTT.

The CDR3 reads CSVERTGASTDTQYF. The CDR3 coding sequence is TGCAGCGTTGAAAGGACAGGGGCTAGCACAGATACGCAGTATTTT. V usage is TRBV29-1 and J usage is TRBJ2-3; 9 bases map to TRBD1. This CDR3 spans 15 amino acids. CDR1 is SQVTM, CDR2 ANQGSEA, per germline. V was pared by 2 bases and J by 0 bases, with 3 bases of the junction left unmatched.

This rearrangement joins TRBV4-1 to TRBJ2-7, with 9 bases lining up with TRBD2. The V and J ends lost 4 bases and 1 base, in that order; junction bases with no gene match: 8. Per the germline V gene, CDR1 is MGHRA and CDR2 is YSYEKL. This CDR3 comprises 16 residues. CDR3 DNA sequence: TGCGCCAGCAGCCCCTATAGCGGGAGTAGATCCTACGAGCAGTACTTC. Protein product: CASSPYSGSRSYEQYF.

There are a few counts of this clonotype. J is TRBJ2-7 and V is TRBV29-1; D not certain. Germline values: CDR1 SQVTM, CDR2 ANQGSEA. The V end was cut by 4 bases, the J end by 0 bases, with 7 bases between. The CDR3 spans 12 residues. The CDR3 region is CSVGTPSYEQYF. The CDR3 nucleotides read TGCAGCGTTGGAACCCCCTCCTACGAGCAGTACTTC.

This chain joins TRBV28 and TRBJ2-6; possible D gene TRBD2, 6 bases. There are 17 residues in the CDR3. V was trimmed by 4 bases and J by 2 bases, leaving 15 bases between them. Germline loops: CDR1 MDHEN, CDR2 SYDVKM. The CDR3, as DNA: TGTGCCAGCAGTTCGGGCGGGATCTTTCCTGGGGCCAACGTCCTGACTTTC. It specifies CASSSGGIFPGANVLTF.

V gene TRBV30 combines with J gene TRBJ2-7; no definite D call. The germline gives CDR1 GTSNPN, CDR2 SVGIG (reference sequence). This CDR3 region has 14 residues. Trimming took off 0 bases at V and 2 bases at J, with 11 bases between the two ends. The DNA of the CDR3 is TGTGCCTGGAGTGTACTGGGGTCGACCTACGAGCAGTACTTC. This sequence encodes CAWSVLGSTYEQYF.